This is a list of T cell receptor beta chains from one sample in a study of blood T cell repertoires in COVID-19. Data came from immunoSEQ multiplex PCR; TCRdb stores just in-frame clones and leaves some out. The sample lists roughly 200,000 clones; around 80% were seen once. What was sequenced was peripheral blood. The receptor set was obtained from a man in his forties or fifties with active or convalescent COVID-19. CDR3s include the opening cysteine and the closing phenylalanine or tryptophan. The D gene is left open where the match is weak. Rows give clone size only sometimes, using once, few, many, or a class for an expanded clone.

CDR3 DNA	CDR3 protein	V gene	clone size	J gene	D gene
TGTGCCAGCAGCCAAGAGGGAGCGGGCTCCTACGAGCAGTACTTC	CASSQEGAGSYEQYF	TRBV3-1/TRBV3-2	-	TRBJ2-7	-
TGTGCCAGCACGGGAGGGCCGAGGGAGCAGTACTTC	CASTGGPREQYF	TRBV6-6	few	TRBJ2-7	TRBD2
TGTGCCACACGACAGGGGGTAGGAGCCGGGGAGCTGTTTTTT	CATRQGVGAGELFF	TRBV10-3	once	TRBJ2-2	TRBD1
TGTGCCTGGAGTGGAGGTTTCGGCACTGAAGCTTTCTTT	CAWSGGFGTEAFF	TRBV30	-	TRBJ1-1	-
TGTGCCAGCAGCTCCGGGACAGAACTCTATGGCTACACCTTC	CASSSGTELYGYTF	TRBV7-2	-	TRBJ1-2	TRBD1
TGTGCCAGCGGAACAGGGGGGTTCACTGAAGCTTTCTTT	CASGTGGFTEAFF	TRBV3-1/TRBV3-2	-	TRBJ1-1	TRBD1
TGTGCCAGCAGTTCCACGGTGAGCTCCTATAATTCACCCCTCCACTTT	CASSSTVSSYNSPLHF	TRBV6-5	-	TRBJ1-6	-
TGTGCCATCAGTGAGTCACTTGCTAATGAAAAACTGTTTTTT	CAISESLANEKLFF	TRBV10-3	-	TRBJ1-4	-
TGTGCCAGCACTGGGGAGGGCGCTGAGGCTTTCTTT	CASTGEGAEAFF	TRBV12-3/TRBV12-4	once	TRBJ1-1	-
TGTGCCAGCAGCTTGCTGGGAGTGGGTGCCTACTATGGCTACACCTTC	CASSLLGVGAYYGYTF	TRBV5-8	few	TRBJ1-2	-
TGTGCCTACTCAAAAGGGGTGAACACTGAAGCTTTCTTT	CAYSKGVNTEAFF	TRBV30	-	TRBJ1-1	-
TGTGCCAGCAGTGCCCGGGACGGGAGAGAAAAACTGTTTTTT	CASSARDGREKLFF	TRBV2	-	TRBJ1-4	-
TGTGCCAGCTGGGAATACAGGGGGCCCTACCCTGGGGCCAACGTCCTGACTTTC	CASWEYRGPYPGANVLTF	TRBV27	-	TRBJ2-6	TRBD1
TGTGCCAGCTCACCGATACCAGGGGGCGCTGGGACTGAAGCTTTCTTT	CASSPIPGGAGTEAFF	TRBV18	few	TRBJ1-1	TRBD1
TGTGCCAGCAGCCTAGGGACAGTGAGGGGTGGGGAGCTGTTTTTT	CASSLGTVRGGELFF	TRBV11-2	-	TRBJ2-2	TRBD1
TGTGCCAGCAGTTTATCGTATGACAGGGGTTCTGGGGCCAACGTCCTGACTTTC	CASSLSYDRGSGANVLTF	TRBV27	-	TRBJ2-6	TRBD1
TGTGCCAGCAGCTTAGTTTTACAGGGAGGGGGCTACACCTTC	CASSLVLQGGGYTF	TRBV7-2	-	TRBJ1-2	-
TGTGCTAGTGGTTCGGGACAGTCTGTGAGGAATGAGCAGTTCTTC	CASGSGQSVRNEQFF	TRBV12-5	-	TRBJ2-1	TRBD1
TGTGCCAGCAGTCCTTCTGGGACAGGGTATTATCCCACCTACGAGCAGTACTTC	CASSPSGTGYYPTYEQYF	TRBV2	-	TRBJ2-7	TRBD1
TGTGCCAGCAGCTTTGGACAGCCCGAAGCTTTCTTT	CASSFGQPEAFF	TRBV7-8	-	TRBJ1-1	-
TGTGCCAGCGGCTCCTCGGGGGGGACCCAGTACTTC	CASGSSGGTQYF	TRBV12-3/TRBV12-4	-	TRBJ2-5	TRBD2
TGCGCCAGCAGCCAATGGACAGGATACAATCAGCCCCAGCATTTT	CASSQWTGYNQPQHF	TRBV4-1	-	TRBJ1-5	TRBD1
TGCAGCGTTGCCGGGACAGACAATCAGCCCCAGCATTTT	CSVAGTDNQPQHF	TRBV29-1	once	TRBJ1-5	TRBD1
TGTGCCAGCAGTGAATTCGCCGGGACACCCCAAGAGACCCAGTACTTC	CASSEFAGTPQETQYF	TRBV6-1	-	TRBJ2-5	-
TGTGCCTGGAGCCTGGGACAGGGGAATCAGCCCCAGCATTTT	CAWSLGQGNQPQHF	TRBV30	few	TRBJ1-5	TRBD1
TGTGCCAGCAGCTTAGACGGTTGGGGCGGCTACACCTTC	CASSLDGWGGYTF	TRBV11-3	-	TRBJ1-2	-
TGTGCCAGCAGTCCACAGGATTATGGCTACACCTTC	CASSPQDYGYTF	TRBV28	-	TRBJ1-2	-
TGCGCCAGCAGCCCGATGACTAGCGGGATCCACGAGCAGTACTTC	CASSPMTSGIHEQYF	TRBV5-1	-	TRBJ2-7	TRBD2
TGTGCCAGCCCGGGACAGGGAGGTCAGCCCCAGCATTTT	CASPGQGGQPQHF	TRBV7-9	-	TRBJ1-5	TRBD1
TGTGCCTGGACTGAGCCCCTGCACAGGGGTTACGAGCAGTACTTC	CAWTEPLHRGYEQYF	TRBV30	-	TRBJ2-7	TRBD1
TGTGCCAGCAGCCCAGATTATAATTCACCCCTCCACTTT	CASSPDYNSPLHF	TRBV7-9	-	TRBJ1-6	-
TGTGCCAGCAGCGTAGACAGGGATGGATTTGAGACCCAGTACTTC	CASSVDRDGFETQYF	TRBV9	-	TRBJ2-5	-
TGTGCCAGCAGCTCAGGGGCGGATTCGTATGGCTACACCTTC	CASSSGADSYGYTF	TRBV2	-	TRBJ1-2	-
TGTGCCAGCAGTGAAATGGGGACAGGAGGAAATCAGCCCCAGCATTTT	CASSEMGTGGNQPQHF	TRBV2	few	TRBJ1-5	TRBD1
TGCAGCGTTGAAGGGGACAAGGGAAACACCATATATTTT	CSVEGDKGNTIYF	TRBV29-1	few	TRBJ1-3	-
TGTGCCACCAGTGATTCACAGGGGACTGGAAACACCATATATTTT	CATSDSQGTGNTIYF	TRBV24-1	-	TRBJ1-3	TRBD1
TGCGCCAGCAGCTTGGAGGGGGGGCTTGAGCCCCAGCATTTT	CASSLEGGLEPQHF	TRBV5-1	-	TRBJ1-5	-
TGTGCCAGCAGGGAGACTAGCGGGGTAGAGACCCAGTACTTC	CASRETSGVETQYF	TRBV25-1	-	TRBJ2-5	TRBD2
TGTGCCACTCGGGGCTCCTACAATGAGCAGTTCTTC	CATRGSYNEQFF	TRBV15	-	TRBJ2-1	-
TGCAGCGTTGGGGGCGCAGGGACAGGTCCCGAGCAGTACTTC	CSVGGAGTGPEQYF	TRBV29-1	-	TRBJ2-7	TRBD1
TGCGCCAGCAGCTTGGCCAGGTCCACAGATACGCAGTATTTT	CASSLARSTDTQYF	TRBV5-1	-	TRBJ2-3	-
TGTGCCATCAGTGAGTCAACTAGCATCACCTACGAGCAGTACTTC	CAISESTSITYEQYF	TRBV10-3	-	TRBJ2-7	-
TGTGCCAGCAGTTTCCGGACAGCTAGCTCCTATAATTCACCCCTCCACTTT	CASSFRTASSYNSPLHF	TRBV27	-	TRBJ1-6	-
TGTGCCAGCAGCTTAGATAACCGGGGAGGCACAGATACGCAGTATTTT	CASSLDNRGGTDTQYF	TRBV11-3	-	TRBJ2-3	-
TGTGCCAGCGGCGGGGCTAGCGGGAGGGGGTCCTACAATGAGCAGTTCTTC	CASGGASGRGSYNEQFF	TRBV28	-	TRBJ2-1	TRBD2
TGTGCCAGCAGTTCCGGGACAGACACAGATACGCAGTATTTT	CASSSGTDTDTQYF	TRBV25-1	-	TRBJ2-3	TRBD1
TGTGCCAGCAGGGGGGACAGAACCTATGGCTACACCTTC	CASRGDRTYGYTF	TRBV6-6	-	TRBJ1-2	TRBD1
TGCGCCAGCAGCTCGGGACAGGGAATTTGGGGGGACACTGAAGCTTTCTTT	CASSSGQGIWGDTEAFF	TRBV5-1	-	TRBJ1-1	TRBD1
TGTGCCAGCAGCACTCTCTATGGCTACACCTTC	CASSTLYGYTF	TRBV21-1	-	TRBJ1-2	-
TGTGCCACCAGTGATTCCCCGGGACTAGCAAGTGAGCAGTTCTTC	CATSDSPGLASEQFF	TRBV24-1	-	TRBJ2-1	TRBD2
TGTGCCAGCAGCCGGGGGGGCCAGGGCAATGAGCAGTTCTTC	CASSRGGQGNEQFF	TRBV7-9	medium-sized	TRBJ2-1	TRBD2
TGTGCCAGCAGCCCTCGACAGTTGCTAACCGGCGAGCAGTACTTC	CASSPRQLLTGEQYF	TRBV11-2	-	TRBJ2-7	-
TGCGCCAGCAGCTTAACTTCAAATGAGCAGTTCTTC	CASSLTSNEQFF	TRBV5-1	-	TRBJ2-1	-
TGTGCCAGCAGCCAAAGCGGTCTCCGTACTAGCACAGATACGCAGTATTTT	CASSQSGLRTSTDTQYF	TRBV3-1/TRBV3-2	-	TRBJ2-3	-
TGTGCCAGCAGCAAAGCTGGACAGGGGTGGCCTGGAAACACCATATATTTT	CASSKAGQGWPGNTIYF	TRBV21-1	-	TRBJ1-3	-
TGTGCCTGGAGTGGGACAGGGAATTCACCCCTCCACTTT	CAWSGTGNSPLHF	TRBV30	-	TRBJ1-6	TRBD1
TGTGCCAGCAGCACCGGACAGGGCAGAGATGGCTACACCTTC	CASSTGQGRDGYTF	TRBV9	-	TRBJ1-2	TRBD1